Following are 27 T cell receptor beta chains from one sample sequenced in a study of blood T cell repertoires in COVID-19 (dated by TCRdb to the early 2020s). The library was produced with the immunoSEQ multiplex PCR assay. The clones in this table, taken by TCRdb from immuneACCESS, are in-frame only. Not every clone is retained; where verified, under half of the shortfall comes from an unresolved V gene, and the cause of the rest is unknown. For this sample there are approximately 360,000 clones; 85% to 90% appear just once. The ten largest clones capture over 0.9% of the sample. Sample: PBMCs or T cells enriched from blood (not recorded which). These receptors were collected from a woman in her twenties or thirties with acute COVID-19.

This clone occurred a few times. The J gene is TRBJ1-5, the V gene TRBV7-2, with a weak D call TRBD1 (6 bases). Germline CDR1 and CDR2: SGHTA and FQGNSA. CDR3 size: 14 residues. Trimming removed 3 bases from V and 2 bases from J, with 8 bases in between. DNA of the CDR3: TGTGCCAGCAGCTTCCGGACAGGCAATCAGCCCCAGCATTTT. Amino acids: CASSFRTGNQPQHF.

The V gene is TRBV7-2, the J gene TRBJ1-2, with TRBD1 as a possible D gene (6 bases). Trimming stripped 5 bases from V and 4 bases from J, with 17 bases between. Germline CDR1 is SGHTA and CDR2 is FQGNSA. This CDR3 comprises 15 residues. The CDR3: CASSTKYRDGYGYTF. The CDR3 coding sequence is TGTGCCAGCAGCACTAAATACAGGGATGGCTATGGCTACACCTTC. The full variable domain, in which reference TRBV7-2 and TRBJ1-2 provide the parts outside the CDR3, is GAGVSQSPSNKVTEKGKDVELRCDPISGHTALYWYRQSLGQGLEFLIYFQGNSAPDKSGLPSDRFSAERTGGSVSTLTIQRTQQEDSAVYLCASSTKYRDGYGYTFGSGTRLTVV.

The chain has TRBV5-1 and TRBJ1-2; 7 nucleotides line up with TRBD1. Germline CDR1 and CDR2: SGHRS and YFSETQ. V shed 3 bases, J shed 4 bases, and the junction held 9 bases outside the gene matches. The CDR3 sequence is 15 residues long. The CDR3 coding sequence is TGCGCCAGCAGCTCCGGACAGGTGGGGCCCTATGGCTACACCTTC. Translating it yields CASSSGQVGPYGYTF.

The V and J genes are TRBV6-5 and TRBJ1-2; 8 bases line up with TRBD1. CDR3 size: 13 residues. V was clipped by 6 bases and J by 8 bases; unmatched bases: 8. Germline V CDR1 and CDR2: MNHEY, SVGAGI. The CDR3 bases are TGTGCCAGCAGACCTACAGGGGGTATCGGCTACACCTTC. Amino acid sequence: CASRPTGGIGYTF.

CDR3 DNA: TGTGCCAGCGCAACCTCGGGCGGGGCTCTCGACTATGGCTACACCTTC. It translates to CASATSGGALDYGYTF. The chain employs TRBV9 and TRBJ1-2, with a tentative D call TRBD1 (5 bases). This CDR3 is 16 amino acids long. Germline CDR1 and CDR2: SGDLS and YYNGEE. V was clipped by 7 bases and J by 3 bases, with 22 bases between them.

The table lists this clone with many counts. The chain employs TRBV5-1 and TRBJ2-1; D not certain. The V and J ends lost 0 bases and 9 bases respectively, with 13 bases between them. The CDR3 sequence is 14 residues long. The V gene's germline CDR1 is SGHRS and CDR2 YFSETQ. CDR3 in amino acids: CASSLERTLGEQFF. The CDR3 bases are TGCGCCAGCAGCTTGGAGCGTACGCTTGGTGAGCAGTTCTTC.

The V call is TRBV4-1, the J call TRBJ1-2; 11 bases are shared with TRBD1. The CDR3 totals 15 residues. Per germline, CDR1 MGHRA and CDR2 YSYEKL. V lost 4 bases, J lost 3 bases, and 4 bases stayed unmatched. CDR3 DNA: TGCGCCAGCAGCCGGACAGGGGGCGCTGACTATGGCTACACCTTC. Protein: CASSRTGGADYGYTF.

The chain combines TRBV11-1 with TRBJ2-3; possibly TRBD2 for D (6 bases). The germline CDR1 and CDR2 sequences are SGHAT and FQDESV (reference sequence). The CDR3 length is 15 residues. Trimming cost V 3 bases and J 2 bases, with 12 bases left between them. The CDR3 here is CASSFTGENTDTQYF. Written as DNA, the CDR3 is TGTGCCAGCAGCTTTACGGGGGAAAACACAGATACGCAGTATTTT.

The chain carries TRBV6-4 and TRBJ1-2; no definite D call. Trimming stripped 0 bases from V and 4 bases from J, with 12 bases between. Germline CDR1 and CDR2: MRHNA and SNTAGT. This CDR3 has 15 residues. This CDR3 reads CASSDSAPGVYGYTF. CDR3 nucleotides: TGTGCCAGCAGTGACTCGGCCCCGGGAGTCTATGGCTACACCTTC.

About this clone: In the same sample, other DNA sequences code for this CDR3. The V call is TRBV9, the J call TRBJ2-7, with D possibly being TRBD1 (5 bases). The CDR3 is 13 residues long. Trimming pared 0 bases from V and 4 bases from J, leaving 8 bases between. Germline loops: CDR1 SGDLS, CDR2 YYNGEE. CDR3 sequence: CASSVGDSYEQYF. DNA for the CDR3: TGTGCCAGCAGCGTAGGAGACAGTTACGAGCAGTACTTC.

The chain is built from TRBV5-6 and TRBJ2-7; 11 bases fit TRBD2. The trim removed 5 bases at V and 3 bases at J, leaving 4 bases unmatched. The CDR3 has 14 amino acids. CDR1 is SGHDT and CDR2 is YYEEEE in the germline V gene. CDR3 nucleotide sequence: TGTGCCAGCAGTGCTAGCGGGGGGTACTACGAGCAGTACTTC. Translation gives CASSASGGYYEQYF. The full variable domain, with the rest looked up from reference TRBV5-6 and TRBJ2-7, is DAGVTQSPTHLIKTRGQQVTLRCSPKSGHDTVSWYQQALGQGPQFIFQYYEEEERQRGNFPDRFSGHQFPNYSSELNVNALLLGDSALYLCASSASGGYYEQYFGPGTRLTVT.

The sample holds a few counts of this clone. CDR3 bases: TGTGCCAGCAGCTTACAGGGGGTGAGTGAAGCTTTCTTT. Its translation: CASSLQGVSEAFF. The chain joins TRBV5-4 to TRBJ1-1, with 8 bases identical to TRBD1. V lost 2 bases, J lost 7 bases, and 4 bases stayed unmatched. Germline-derived CDR1 and CDR2 are SGHNT and YYREEE (reference sequence). The CDR3 covers 13 residues.

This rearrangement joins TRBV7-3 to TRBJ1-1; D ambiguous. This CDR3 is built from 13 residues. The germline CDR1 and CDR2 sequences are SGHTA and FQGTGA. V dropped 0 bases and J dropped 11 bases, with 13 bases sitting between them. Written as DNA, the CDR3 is TGTGCCAGCAGCTTAACAGCCGAAACGGAGGCTTTCTTT. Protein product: CASSLTAETEAFF.

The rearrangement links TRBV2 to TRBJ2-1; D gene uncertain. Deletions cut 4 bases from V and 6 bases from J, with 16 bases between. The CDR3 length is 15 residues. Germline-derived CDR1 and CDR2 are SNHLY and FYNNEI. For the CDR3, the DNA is TGTGCCAGCAGTGGCACAGTTAAAGTTGGCAATGAGCAGTTCTTC. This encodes CASSGTVKVGNEQFF.

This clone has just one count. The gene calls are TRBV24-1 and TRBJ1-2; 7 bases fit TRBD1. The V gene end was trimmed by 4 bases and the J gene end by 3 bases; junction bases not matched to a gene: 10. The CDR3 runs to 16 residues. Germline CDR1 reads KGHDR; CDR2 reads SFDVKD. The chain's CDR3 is CATSDRITTGDYGYTF. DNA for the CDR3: TGTGCCACCAGTGACCGAATTACAACAGGGGACTATGGCTACACCTTC.

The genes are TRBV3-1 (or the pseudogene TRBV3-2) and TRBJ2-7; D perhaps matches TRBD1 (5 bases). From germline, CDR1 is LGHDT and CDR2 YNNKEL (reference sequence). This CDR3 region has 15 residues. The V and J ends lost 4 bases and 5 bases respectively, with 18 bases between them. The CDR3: CASSPTLRGINEQYF. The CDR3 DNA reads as TGTGCCAGCAGCCCCACCTTAAGGGGTATCAACGAGCAGTACTTC.

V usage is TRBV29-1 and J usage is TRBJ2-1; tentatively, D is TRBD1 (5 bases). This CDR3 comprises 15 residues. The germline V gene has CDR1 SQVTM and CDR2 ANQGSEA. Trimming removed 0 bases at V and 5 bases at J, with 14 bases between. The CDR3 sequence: CSVEDPDRLDNEQFF. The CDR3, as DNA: TGCAGCGTTGAAGACCCCGACAGATTAGACAATGAGCAGTTCTTC.

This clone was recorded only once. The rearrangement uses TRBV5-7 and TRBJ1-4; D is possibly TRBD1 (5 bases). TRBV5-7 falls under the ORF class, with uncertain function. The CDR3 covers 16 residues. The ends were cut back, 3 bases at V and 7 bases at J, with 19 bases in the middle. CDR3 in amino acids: CASSSLGGAVREKLFF. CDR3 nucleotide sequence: TGTGCCAGCAGCTCACTGGGCGGGGCGGTGCGTGAAAAACTGTTTTTT.

CDR3: CASSPRTVNYGYTF. CDR3 in DNA: TGTGCCAGCAGCCCCCGGACAGTGAACTATGGCTACACCTTC. The chain has TRBV7-9 and TRBJ1-2, with D perhaps matching TRBD1 (6 bases). Germline-derived CDR1 and CDR2 are SEHNR and FQNEAQ (reference sequence). The CDR3 consists of 14 residues. Deletions cut 5 bases from V and 2 bases from J, with 12 bases between.

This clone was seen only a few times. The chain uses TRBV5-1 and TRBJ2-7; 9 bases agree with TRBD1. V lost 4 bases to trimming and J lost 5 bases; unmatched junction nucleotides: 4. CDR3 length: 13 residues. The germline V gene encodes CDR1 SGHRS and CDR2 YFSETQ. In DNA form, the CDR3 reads TGCGCCAGCAGCCCTGACAGGGGGAACGAGCAGTACTTC. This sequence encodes CASSPDRGNEQYF.

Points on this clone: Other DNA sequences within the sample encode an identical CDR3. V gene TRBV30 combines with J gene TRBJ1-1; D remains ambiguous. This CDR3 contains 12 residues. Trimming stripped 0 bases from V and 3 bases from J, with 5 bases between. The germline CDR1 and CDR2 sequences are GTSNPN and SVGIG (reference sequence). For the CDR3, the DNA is TGTGCCTGGAGTGTGGGCGACACTGAAGCTTTCTTT. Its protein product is CAWSVGDTEAFF.

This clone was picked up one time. The CDR3 sequence: CSVAQGPEQYF. The CDR3 nucleotides are TGCAGCGTGGCGCAGGGCCCCGAGCAGTACTTC. The chain uses TRBV29-1 and TRBJ2-7; D might be TRBD1 (5 bases). Germline lookup yields CDR1 SQVTM and CDR2 ANQGSEA. This CDR3 spans 11 amino acids. The germline V and J ends were trimmed by 6 bases and 6 bases, with 12 bases remaining between them.

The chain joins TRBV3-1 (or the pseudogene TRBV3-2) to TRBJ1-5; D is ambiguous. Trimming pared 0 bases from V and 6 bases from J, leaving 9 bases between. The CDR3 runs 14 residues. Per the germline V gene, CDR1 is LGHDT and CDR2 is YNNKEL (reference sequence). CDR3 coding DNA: TGTGCCAGCAGCCAAGAGATAAAGAGTCAGCCCCAGCATTTT. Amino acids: CASSQEIKSQPQHF.

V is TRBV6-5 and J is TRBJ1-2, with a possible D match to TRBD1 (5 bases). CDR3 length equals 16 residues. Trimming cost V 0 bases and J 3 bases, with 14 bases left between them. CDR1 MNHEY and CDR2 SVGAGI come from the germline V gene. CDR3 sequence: CASSYSSGRAHYGYTF. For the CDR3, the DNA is TGTGCCAGCAGTTACTCGTCAGGCAGGGCCCACTATGGCTACACCTTC.

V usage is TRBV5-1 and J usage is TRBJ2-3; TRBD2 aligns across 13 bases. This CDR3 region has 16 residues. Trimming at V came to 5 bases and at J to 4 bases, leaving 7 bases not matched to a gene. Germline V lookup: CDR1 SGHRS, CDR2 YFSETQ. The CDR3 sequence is CASRQTSGGMSDTQYF. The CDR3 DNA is TGCGCCAGCAGACAGACTAGCGGGGGGATGTCAGATACGCAGTATTTT.

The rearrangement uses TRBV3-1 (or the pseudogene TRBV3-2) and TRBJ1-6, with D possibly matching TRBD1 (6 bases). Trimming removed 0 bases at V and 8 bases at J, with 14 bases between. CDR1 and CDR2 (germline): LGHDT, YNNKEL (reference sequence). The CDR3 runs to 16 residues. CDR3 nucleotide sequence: TGTGCCAGCAGCCAAGATGGGGGCCCCAGGGATTCACCCCTCCACTTT. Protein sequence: CASSQDGGPRDSPLHF.

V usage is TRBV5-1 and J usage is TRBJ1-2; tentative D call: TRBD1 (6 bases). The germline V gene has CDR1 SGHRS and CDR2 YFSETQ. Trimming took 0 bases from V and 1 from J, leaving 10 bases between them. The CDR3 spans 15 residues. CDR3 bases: TGCGCCAGCAGCTTGGGAGGACAGATTAACTATGGCTACACCTTC. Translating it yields CASSLGGQINYGYTF.